This TCR beta chain is drawn from a study of cytomegalovirus exposure and HLA in healthy donors. The PCR had 60 Vbeta and 13 Jbeta primers. Here immunoSEQ multiplex PCR was the method, and the copy in TCRdb shows in-frame clones only, minus some. The sample comprises about 140,000 clones, roughly 80% of which are singletons, and roughly 1.2% rests with the top ten. The germline V and J ends were trimmed by 5 bases and 7 bases, with 11 bases remaining between them. The CDR3 spans 13 residues. CDR1 and CDR2 from the germline V gene are SGHAT and FQNNGV. Findings and caveats of the study: V- and J-gene trimming of TCR beta was linked (in a later analysis) to a missense DCLRE1C variant. Earlier analysis looked at TCR beta V segments, and most were productive about 87% or about 30% of the time. When presence/absence was analysed, sequencing depth was taken to be roughly uniform across donors.

Remarks on this clone: Its antigen remains unidentified.

The clonotype comes from a female donor in good health and CMV-seronegative. The genes are TRBV11-2 and TRBJ1-4; D is unresolved. Sequencing was done on a sample of PBMCs. The DNA for the CDR3 is TGTGCCAGCAGCCCGGCGGGTCTTGAAAAACTGTTTTTT. Residues: CASSPAGLEKLFF.